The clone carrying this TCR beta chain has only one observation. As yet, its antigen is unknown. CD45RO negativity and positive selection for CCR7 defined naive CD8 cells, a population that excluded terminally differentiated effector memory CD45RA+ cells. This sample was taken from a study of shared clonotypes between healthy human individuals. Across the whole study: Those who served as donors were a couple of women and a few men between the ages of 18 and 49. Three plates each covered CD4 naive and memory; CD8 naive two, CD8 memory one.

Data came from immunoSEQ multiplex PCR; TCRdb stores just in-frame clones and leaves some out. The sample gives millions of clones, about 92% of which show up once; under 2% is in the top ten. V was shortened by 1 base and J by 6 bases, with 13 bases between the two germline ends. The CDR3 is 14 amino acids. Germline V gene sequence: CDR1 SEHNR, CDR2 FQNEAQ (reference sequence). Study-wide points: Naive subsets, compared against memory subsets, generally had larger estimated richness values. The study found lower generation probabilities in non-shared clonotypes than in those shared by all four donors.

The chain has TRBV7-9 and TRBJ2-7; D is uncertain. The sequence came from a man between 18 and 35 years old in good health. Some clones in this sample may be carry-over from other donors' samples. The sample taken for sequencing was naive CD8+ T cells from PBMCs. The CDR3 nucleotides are TGTGCCAGCAGCTTAGTTGGCTCACGAGGCGAGCAGTACTTC. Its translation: CASSLVGSRGEQYF.